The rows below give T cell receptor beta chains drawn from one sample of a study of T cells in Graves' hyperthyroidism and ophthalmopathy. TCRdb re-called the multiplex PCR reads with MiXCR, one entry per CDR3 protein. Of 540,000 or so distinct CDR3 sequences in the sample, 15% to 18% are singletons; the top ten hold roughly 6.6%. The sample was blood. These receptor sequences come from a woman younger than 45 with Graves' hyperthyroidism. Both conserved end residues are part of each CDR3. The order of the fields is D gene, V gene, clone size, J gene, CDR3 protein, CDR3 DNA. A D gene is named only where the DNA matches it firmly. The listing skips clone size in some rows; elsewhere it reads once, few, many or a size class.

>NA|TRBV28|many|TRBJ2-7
CASSGAGTIYEQYF
TGTGCCAGCAGCGGGGCAGGGACAATCTACGAGCAGTACTTC
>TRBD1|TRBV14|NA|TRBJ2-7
CASSQYRDRAYEQYF
TGTGCCAGCAGCCAATATCGGGACAGGGCTTACGAGCAGTACTTC
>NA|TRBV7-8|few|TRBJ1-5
CASSPDRFNSNQPQHF
TGTGCCAGCAGCCCCGACAGGTTCAATAGCAATCAGCCCCAGCATTTT
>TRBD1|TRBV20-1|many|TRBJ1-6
CSAGSTGEYNSPLHF
TGCAGTGCTGGATCGACAGGGGAATATAATTCACCCCTCCACTTT
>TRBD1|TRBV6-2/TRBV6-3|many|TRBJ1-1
CASKPGGLNTEAFF
TGTGCCAGCAAACCAGGGGGACTGAACACTGAAGCTTTCTTT
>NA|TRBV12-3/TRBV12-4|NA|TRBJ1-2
CASSSALNYGYTF
TGTGCCAGCAGTTCGGCCCTAAACTATGGCTACACCTTC
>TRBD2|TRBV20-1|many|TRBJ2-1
CSAGAQSSGRRGEQFF
TGCAGTGCCGGAGCCCAATCTAGCGGGAGAAGGGGTGAGCAGTTCTTC
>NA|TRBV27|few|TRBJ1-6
CASSRRDYNSPLHF
TGTGCCAGCAGCCGCCGGGACTATAATTCACCCCTCCACTTT
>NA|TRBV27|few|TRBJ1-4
CASSGANEKLFF
TGTGCCAGCAGTGGGGCAAATGAAAAACTGTTTTTT
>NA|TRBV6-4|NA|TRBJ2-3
CASSDGGGSTDTQYF
TGTGCCAGCAGTGACGGAGGGGGCAGCACAGATACGCAGTATTTT
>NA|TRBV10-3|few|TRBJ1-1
CAIRADIAGNTEAFF
TGTGCCATCAGGGCCGACATCGCAGGGAACACTGAAGCTTTCTTT
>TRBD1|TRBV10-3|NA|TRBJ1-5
CAISERDRGMGQPQHF
TGTGCCATCAGTGAAAGAGACAGGGGAATGGGGCAGCCCCAGCATTTT
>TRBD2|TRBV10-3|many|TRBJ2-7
CAISESSPRTSGGYEQYF
TGTGCCATCAGTGAGTCGAGTCCGCGGACTAGCGGGGGGTACGAGCAGTACTTC
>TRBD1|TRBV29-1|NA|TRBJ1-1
CSAGTGEAMDTEAFF
TGCAGCGCCGGGACAGGGGAAGCGATGGACACTGAAGCTTTCTTT
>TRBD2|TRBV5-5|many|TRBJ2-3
CASSLGLAGESADTQYF
TGTGCCAGCAGCTTGGGGCTAGCGGGAGAGAGTGCAGATACGCAGTATTTT
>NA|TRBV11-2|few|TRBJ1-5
CASSKSRVQSGNQPQHF
TGTGCCAGCAGCAAGTCTCGTGTACAGTCAGGCAATCAGCCCCAGCATTTT
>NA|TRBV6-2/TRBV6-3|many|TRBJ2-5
CASSYGGETQYF
TGTGCCAGCAGTTACGGCGGGGAGACCCAGTACTTC